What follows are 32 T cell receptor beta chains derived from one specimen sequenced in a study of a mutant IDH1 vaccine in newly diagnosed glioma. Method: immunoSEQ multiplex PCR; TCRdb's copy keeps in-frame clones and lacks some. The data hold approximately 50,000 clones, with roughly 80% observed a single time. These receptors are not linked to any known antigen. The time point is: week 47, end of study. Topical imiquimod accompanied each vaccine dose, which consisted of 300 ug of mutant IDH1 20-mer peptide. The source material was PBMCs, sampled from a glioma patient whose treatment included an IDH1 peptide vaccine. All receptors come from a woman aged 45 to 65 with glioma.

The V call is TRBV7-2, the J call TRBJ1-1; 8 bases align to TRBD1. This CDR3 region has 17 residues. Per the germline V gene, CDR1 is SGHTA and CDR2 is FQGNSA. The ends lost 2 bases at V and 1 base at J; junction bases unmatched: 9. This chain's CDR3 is CASSLLHPGQANTEAFF. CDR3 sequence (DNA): TGTGCCAGCAGCTTACTCCATCCGGGACAGGCGAACACTGAAGCTTTCTTT.

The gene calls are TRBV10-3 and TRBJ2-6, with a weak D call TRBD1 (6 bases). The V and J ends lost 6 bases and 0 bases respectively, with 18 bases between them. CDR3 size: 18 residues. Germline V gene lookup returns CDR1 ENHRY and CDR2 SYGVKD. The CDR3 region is CAIRDHRASSSGANVLTF. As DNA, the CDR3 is TGTGCCATCAGAGACCACAGGGCATCCAGCTCTGGGGCCAACGTCCTGACTTTC.

The CDR3 loop is CASSISAGSLYTF. The CDR3 DNA reads as TGTGCCAGTAGTATATCGGCAGGGAGCCTCTACACCTTC. V is TRBV19 and J is TRBJ1-2, with D perhaps TRBD1 (5 bases). V shed 2 bases and J shed 10 bases, with 14 bases lying between them. The germline V gene has CDR1 LNHDA and CDR2 SQIVND (reference sequence). The CDR3 runs to 13 residues.

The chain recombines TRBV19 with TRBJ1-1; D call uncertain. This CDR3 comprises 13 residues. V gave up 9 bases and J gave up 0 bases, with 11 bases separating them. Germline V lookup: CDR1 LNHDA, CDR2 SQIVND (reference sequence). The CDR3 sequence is CASPNNMNTEAFF. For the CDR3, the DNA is TGTGCCAGCCCCAATAATATGAACACTGAAGCTTTCTTT.

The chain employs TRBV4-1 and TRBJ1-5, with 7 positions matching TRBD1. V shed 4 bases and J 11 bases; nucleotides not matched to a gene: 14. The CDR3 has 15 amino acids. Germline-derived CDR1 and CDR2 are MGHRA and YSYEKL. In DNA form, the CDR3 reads TGCGCCAGCAGCCTCCAGGGGGGGTCCCAGTCGGCCCAGCATTTT. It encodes CASSLQGGSQSAQHF.

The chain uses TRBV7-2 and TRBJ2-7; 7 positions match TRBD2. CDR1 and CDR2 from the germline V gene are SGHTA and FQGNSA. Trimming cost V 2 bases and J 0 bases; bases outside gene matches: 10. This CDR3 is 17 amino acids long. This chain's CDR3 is CASSLTRGGSSSYEQYF. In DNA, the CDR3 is TGTGCCAGCAGCTTAACGCGCGGGGGTTCAAGCTCCTACGAGCAGTACTTC.

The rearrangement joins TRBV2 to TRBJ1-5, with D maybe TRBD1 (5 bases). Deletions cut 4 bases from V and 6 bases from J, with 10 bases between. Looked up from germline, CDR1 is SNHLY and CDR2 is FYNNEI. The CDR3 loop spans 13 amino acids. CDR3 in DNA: TGTGCCAGCAGTGTTTCCGGGACTCAGCCCCAGCATTTT. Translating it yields CASSVSGTQPQHF.

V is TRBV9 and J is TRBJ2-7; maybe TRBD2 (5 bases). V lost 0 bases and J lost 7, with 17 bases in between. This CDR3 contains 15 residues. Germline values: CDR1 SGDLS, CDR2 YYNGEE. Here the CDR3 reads CASSVGTISTGEQYF. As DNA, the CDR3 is TGTGCCAGCAGCGTAGGGACCATCTCGACGGGGGAGCAGTACTTC.

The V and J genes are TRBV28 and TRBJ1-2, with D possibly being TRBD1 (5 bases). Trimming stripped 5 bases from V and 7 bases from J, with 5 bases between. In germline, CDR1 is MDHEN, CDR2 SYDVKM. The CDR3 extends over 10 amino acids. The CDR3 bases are TGTGCCAGCAGTAGGGGTGGCTACACCTTC. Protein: CASSRGGYTF.

As DNA, the CDR3 is TGTGCCAGCAGCGCCTCTGGGGCCAACGTCCTGACTTTC. Residues: CASSASGANVLTF. The chain employs TRBV9 and TRBJ2-6; D unresolved. The CDR3 has 13 residues. The germline V gene encodes CDR1 SGDLS and CDR2 YYNGEE. V dropped 3 bases and J dropped 0 bases, with 1 base sitting between them.

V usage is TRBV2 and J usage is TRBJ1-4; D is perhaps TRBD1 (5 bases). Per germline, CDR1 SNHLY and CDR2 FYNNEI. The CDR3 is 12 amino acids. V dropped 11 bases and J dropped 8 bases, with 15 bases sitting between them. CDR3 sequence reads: CACRFGGEKLFF. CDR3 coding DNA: TGTGCCTGCCGCTTCGGGGGGGAAAAACTGTTTTTT.

CDR3 residues: CASSQELSGGAYEQYF. The CDR3 nucleotides are TGTGCCAGCAGCCAAGAGTTAAGCGGGGGGGCTTACGAGCAGTACTTC. The genes are TRBV4-2 and TRBJ2-7, with TRBD2 identical over 10 bases. This CDR3 is 16 amino acids long. In germline, CDR1 is LGHNA, CDR2 YNFKEQ. The ends lost 0 bases at V and 4 bases at J; junction bases unmatched: 6.

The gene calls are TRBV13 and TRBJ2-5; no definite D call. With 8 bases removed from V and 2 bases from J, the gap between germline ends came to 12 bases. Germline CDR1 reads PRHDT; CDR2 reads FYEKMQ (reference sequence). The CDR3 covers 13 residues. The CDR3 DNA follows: TGTGCCAGCTCGACACCTGGGCAAGAGACCCAGTACTTC. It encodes CASSTPGQETQYF.

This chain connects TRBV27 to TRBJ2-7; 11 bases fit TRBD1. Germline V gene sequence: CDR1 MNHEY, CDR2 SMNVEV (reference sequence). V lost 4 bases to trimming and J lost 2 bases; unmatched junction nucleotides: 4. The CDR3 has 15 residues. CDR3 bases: TGTGCCAGCAGTTCCTGGACAGGGGGCCCCTACGAGCAGTACTTC. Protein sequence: CASSSWTGGPYEQYF.

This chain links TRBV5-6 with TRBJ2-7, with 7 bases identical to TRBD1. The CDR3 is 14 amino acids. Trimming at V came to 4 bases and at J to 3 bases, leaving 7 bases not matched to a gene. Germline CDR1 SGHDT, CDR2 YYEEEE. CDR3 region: CASSDHQGVYEQYF. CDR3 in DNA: TGTGCCAGCAGCGATCACCAGGGGGTCTACGAGCAGTACTTC.

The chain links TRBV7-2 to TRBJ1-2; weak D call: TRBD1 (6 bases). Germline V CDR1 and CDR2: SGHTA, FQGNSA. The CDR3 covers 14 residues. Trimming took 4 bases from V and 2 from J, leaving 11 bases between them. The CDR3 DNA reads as TGTGCCAGCAGCTCTCATCAGGGGAACTATGGCTACACCTTC. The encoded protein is CASSSHQGNYGYTF.

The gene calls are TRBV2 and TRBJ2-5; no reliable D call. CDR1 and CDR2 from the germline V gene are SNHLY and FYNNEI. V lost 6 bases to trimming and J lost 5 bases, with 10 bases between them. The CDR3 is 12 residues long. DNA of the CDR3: TGTGCCAGCAGGAGTGGAGCGGAGACCCAGTACTTC. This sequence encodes CASRSGAETQYF.

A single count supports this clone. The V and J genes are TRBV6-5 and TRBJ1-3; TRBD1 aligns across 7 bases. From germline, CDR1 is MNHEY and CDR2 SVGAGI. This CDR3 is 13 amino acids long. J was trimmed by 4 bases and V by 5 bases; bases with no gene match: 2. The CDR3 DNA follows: TGTGCCAGCAGTACAGGGGCCGGAAACACCATATATTTT. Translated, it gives CASSTGAGNTIYF.

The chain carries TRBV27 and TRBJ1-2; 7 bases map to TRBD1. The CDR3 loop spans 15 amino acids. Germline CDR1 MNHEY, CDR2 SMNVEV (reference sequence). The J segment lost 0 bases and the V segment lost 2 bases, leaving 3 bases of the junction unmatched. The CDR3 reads CASSLGTAPNYGYTF. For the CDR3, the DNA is TGTGCCAGCAGTTTAGGGACAGCCCCTAACTATGGCTACACCTTC.

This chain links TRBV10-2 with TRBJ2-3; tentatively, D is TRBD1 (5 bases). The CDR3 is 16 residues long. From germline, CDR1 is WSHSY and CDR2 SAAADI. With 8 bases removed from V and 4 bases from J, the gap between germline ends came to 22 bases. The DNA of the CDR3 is TGCGCCAGCGGATCAGGGTTTGGGATCCCGCCAGATACGCAGTATTTT. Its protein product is CASGSGFGIPPDTQYF.

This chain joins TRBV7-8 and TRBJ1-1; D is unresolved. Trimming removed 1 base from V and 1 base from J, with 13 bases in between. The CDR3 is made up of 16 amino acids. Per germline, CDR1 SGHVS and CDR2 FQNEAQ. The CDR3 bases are TGTGCCAGCAGCTTAGACCCGGAAGAAACGAACACTGAAGCTTTCTTT. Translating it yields CASSLDPEETNTEAFF.

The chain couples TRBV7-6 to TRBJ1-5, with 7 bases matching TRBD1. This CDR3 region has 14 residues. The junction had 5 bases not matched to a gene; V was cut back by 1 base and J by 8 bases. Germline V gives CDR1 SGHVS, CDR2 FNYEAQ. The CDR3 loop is CASSLVQGTEPQHF. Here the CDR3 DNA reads TGTGCCAGCAGCTTAGTACAGGGGACGGAGCCCCAGCATTTT.

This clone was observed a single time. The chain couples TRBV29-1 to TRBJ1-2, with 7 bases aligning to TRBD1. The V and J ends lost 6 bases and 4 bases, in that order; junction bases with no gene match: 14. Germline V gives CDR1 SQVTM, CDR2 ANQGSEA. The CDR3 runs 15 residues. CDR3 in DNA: TGCAGCGTCACAGGGGAGCCCGGGGGGGGCTATGGCTACACCTTC. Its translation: CSVTGEPGGGYGYTF. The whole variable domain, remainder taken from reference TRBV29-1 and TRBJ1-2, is SAVISQKPSRDICQRGTSLTIQCQVDSQVTMMFWYRQQPGQSLTLIATANQGSEATYESGFVIDKFPISRPNLTFSTLTVSNMSPEDSSIYLCSVTGEPGGGYGYTFGSGTRLTVV.

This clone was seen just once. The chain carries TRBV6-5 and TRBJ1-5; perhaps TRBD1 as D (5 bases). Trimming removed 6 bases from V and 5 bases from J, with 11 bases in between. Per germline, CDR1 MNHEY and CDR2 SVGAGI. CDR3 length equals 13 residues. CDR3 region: CASRQEIDQPQHF. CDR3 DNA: TGTGCCAGCAGACAGGAGATTGATCAGCCCCAGCATTTT.

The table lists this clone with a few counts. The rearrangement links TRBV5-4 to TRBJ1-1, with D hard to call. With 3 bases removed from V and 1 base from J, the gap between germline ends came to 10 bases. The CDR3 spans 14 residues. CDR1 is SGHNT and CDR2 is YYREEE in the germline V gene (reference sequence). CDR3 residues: CASSSRHQNTEAFF. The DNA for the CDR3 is TGTGCCAGCAGCTCCCGACACCAGAACACTGAAGCTTTCTTT.

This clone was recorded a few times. The CDR3 DNA reads TGTGCCAGCAGCCTCGGACAAGGCAATGAGCAGTTCTTC. Protein: CASSLGQGNEQFF. This rearrangement joins TRBV5-4 to TRBJ2-1, with a weak D call TRBD1 (5 bases). Germline V gene data show CDR1 as SGHNT and CDR2 as YYREEE (reference sequence). With 4 bases removed from V and 6 bases from J, the gap between germline ends came to 11 bases. This CDR3 spans 13 amino acids.

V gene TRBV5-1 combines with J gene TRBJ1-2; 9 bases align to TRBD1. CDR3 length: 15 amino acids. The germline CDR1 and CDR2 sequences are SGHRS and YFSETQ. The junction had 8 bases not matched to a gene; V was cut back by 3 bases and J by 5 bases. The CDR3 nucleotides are TGCGCCAGCAGCTCCGGGACAGGGAATGTGTATGGCTACACCTTC. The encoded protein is CASSSGTGNVYGYTF.

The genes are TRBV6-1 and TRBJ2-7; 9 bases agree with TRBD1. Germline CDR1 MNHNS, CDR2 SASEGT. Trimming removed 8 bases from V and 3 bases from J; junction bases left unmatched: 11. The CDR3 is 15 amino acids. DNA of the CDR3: TGTGCCAGCGGGACAGGGCCAATCAGCCTCTACGAGCAGTACTTC. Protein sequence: CASGTGPISLYEQYF.

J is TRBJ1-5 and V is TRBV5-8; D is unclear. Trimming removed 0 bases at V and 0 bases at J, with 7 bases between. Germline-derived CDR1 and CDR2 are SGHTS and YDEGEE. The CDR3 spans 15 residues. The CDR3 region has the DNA TGTGCCAGCAGCTTGGCAGATTTTAGCAATCAGCCCCAGCATTTT. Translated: CASSLADFSNQPQHF.

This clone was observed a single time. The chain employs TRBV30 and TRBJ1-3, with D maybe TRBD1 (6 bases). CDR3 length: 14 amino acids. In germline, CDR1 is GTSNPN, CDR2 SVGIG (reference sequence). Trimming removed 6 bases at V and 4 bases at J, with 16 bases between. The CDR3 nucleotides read TGTGCCTGTCGGAGGGGGGTTACGGGAAACACCATATATTTT. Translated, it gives CACRRGVTGNTIYF.

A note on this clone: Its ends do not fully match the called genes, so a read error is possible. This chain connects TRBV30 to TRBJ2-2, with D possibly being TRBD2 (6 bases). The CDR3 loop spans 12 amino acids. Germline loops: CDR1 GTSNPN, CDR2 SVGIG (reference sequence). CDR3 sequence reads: CAWDVGPGGLFF. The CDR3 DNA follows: TGTGCCTGGGACGTGGGGCCCGGGGGGCTGTTTTTT.

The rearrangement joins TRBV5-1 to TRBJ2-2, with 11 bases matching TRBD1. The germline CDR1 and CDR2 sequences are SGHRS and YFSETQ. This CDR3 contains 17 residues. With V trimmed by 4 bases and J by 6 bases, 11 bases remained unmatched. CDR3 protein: CASSRGPGTGGSGELFF. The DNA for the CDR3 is TGCGCCAGCAGCCGGGGCCCCGGGACAGGGGGTTCCGGGGAGCTGTTTTTT.